The 19 T cell receptor beta chains given below trace back to one sample, sequenced in a study of blood T cell repertoires in COVID-19. Data came from immunoSEQ multiplex PCR; TCRdb stores just in-frame clones and leaves some out. The repertoire holds 150,000 to 200,000 clones, with around 84% as singletons. The sequencing sample was made of peripheral blood. Every receptor here comes from a woman in her 70s with COVID-19, enrolled during active disease.

The chain joins TRBV21-1 to TRBJ2-7; the table's TRBD2 call for D was not verified on the DNA. TRBV21-1 is a recognized pseudogene. The CDR3 has 14 residues. CDR3 protein: CASSKMGSRDEQYF. CDR3 in DNA: TGTGCCAGCAGCAAAATGGGTTCGAGGGACGAGCAGTACTTC.

The genes are TRBV10-3 and TRBJ2-7, with a tentative D call TRBD1 (6 bases). V was shortened by 3 bases and J by 2 bases, with 11 bases between the two germline ends. The CDR3 contains 14 residues. CDR1 is ENHRY, CDR2 SYGVKD, per germline. CDR3 sequence: CAISEGRTAYEQYF. Here the CDR3 DNA reads TGTGCCATCAGTGAAGGGCGGACAGCCTACGAGCAGTACTTC.

This chain uses TRBV13 with TRBJ2-1, with TRBD2 identical over 10 bases. V lost 8 bases, J lost 6 bases, and 7 bases stayed unmatched. Germline V gene data show CDR1 as PRHDT and CDR2 as FYEKMQ (reference sequence). The CDR3 has 14 amino acids. The CDR3 DNA reads TGTGCCAGCGCTAGCGGGAGTCCAGGCAATGAGCAGTTCTTC. As protein: CASASGSPGNEQFF.

The V and J genes are TRBV7-8 and TRBJ2-5; 10 nucleotides align to TRBD2. The CDR3 is 15 residues long. From germline, CDR1 is SGHVS and CDR2 FQNEAQ. J was trimmed by 5 bases and V by 0 bases; bases with no gene match: 3. The CDR3 spells CASSLAETSGETQYF. For the CDR3, the DNA is TGTGCCAGCAGCTTAGCGGAGACTAGCGGGGAGACCCAGTACTTC. The variable domain in full, with the rest retrieved from reference TRBV7-8 and TRBJ2-5, is GAGVSQSPRYKVAKRGQDVALRCDPISGHVSLFWYQQALGQGPEFLTYFQNEAQLDKSGLPSDRFFAERPEGSVSTLKIQRTQQEDSAVYLCASSLAETSGETQYFGPGTRLLVL.

The J gene is TRBJ1-6, the V gene TRBV6-5; D is unclear. The germline V gene encodes CDR1 MNHEY and CDR2 SVGAGI. The CDR3 spans 14 residues. V was cut by 0 bases and J by 10 bases, with 10 bases left in between. CDR3 sequence reads: CASSYSEGASPLHF. The CDR3, as DNA: TGTGCCAGCAGTTACTCTGAGGGCGCCTCACCCCTCCACTTT.

The chain employs TRBV11-2 and TRBJ2-1; tentative D call: TRBD2 (6 bases). This CDR3 spans 13 amino acids. V gave up 5 bases and J gave up 4 bases, with 9 bases separating them. CDR1 and CDR2 from the germline V gene are SGHAT and FQNNGV. CDR3 residues: CASSGGVYNEQFF. In nucleotides, the CDR3 is TGTGCCAGCAGCGGAGGGGTTTACAATGAGCAGTTCTTC.

This chain uses TRBV19 with TRBJ1-1; tentatively, D is TRBD1 (6 bases). Germline V gene lookup returns CDR1 LNHDA and CDR2 SQIVND (reference sequence). CDR3 length: 17 amino acids. V lost 6 bases to trimming and J lost 0 bases, with 20 bases between them. DNA for the CDR3: TGTGCCAGTAGGCGGAGCCTTCTCGGACAGTTGAACACTGAAGCTTTCTTT. This sequence encodes CASRRSLLGQLNTEAFF.

This clone was observed a few times. The sample holds other DNA sequences that translate to the same CDR3. The J gene is TRBJ2-2, the V gene TRBV5-5, with 12 bases lining up with TRBD2. The CDR3 is 18 residues long. V lost 1 base to trimming and J lost 0 bases; unmatched junction nucleotides: 4. Germline lookup yields CDR1 SGHKS and CDR2 YYEKEE (reference sequence). The CDR3 protein is CASSLRLAGGANTGELFF. The CDR3, as DNA: TGTGCCAGCAGCTTGAGGCTAGCGGGGGGGGCGAACACCGGGGAGCTGTTTTTT.

The J gene is TRBJ1-2, the V gene TRBV6-5; 7 bases fit TRBD1. The CDR3 has 13 residues. Trimming at V came to 5 bases and at J to 6 bases, leaving 6 bases not matched to a gene. The germline V gene has CDR1 MNHEY and CDR2 SVGAGI. In nucleotides, the CDR3 is TGTGCCAGCAGTAATGGACAGGCGAATGGCTACACCTTC. Translating it yields CASSNGQANGYTF.

V is TRBV5-1 and J is TRBJ2-1; perhaps TRBD2 as D (5 bases). The CDR3 extends over 15 amino acids. Germline CDR1 is SGHRS and CDR2 is YFSETQ. The V end lost 0 bases, the J end lost 4 bases, and 11 bases lay between the germline ends. CDR3 DNA: TGCGCCAGCAGCTTGGCCGGAGCGGTATACAATGAGCAGTTCTTC. Amino acid sequence: CASSLAGAVYNEQFF.

In this sample, this clone turned up once. V and J are TRBV10-3 and TRBJ2-2; TRBD2 matches 9 bases. The CDR3 is 17 amino acids. CDR1 ENHRY and CDR2 SYGVKD come from the germline V gene. The trim removed 6 bases at V and 5 bases at J, leaving 13 bases unmatched. The CDR3 reads CAIRTPLAGLGTGELFF. The CDR3 nucleotides read TGTGCCATCAGGACTCCTCTAGCGGGGCTGGGAACCGGGGAGCTGTTTTTT.

The V gene is TRBV27, the J gene TRBJ2-2, with 7 positions matching TRBD1. This CDR3 comprises 12 residues. J gave up 8 bases and V 5 bases, and 2 bases lay outside the gene matches. Germline V gives CDR1 MNHEY, CDR2 SMNVEV (reference sequence). The CDR3 nucleotides are TGTGCCAGCAGTGTGGACAGGGGGGAGCTGTTTTTT. Protein product: CASSVDRGELFF.

The J gene is TRBJ2-3, the V gene TRBV5-1; 12 positions match TRBD2. Trimming cost V 2 bases and J 1 base; bases outside gene matches: 2. CDR3 length equals 16 residues. Germline V gene sequence: CDR1 SGHRS, CDR2 YFSETQ. This CDR3 is CASSFSSGGGTDTQYF. The CDR3 nucleotides read TGCGCCAGCAGCTTCTCTAGCGGGGGGGGCACAGATACGCAGTATTTT.

This rearrangement joins TRBV7-6 to TRBJ2-1, with TRBD1 identical over 9 bases. Losses at the gene ends were 5 bases for V and 6 bases for J; bases not matched to a gene: 5. The germline CDR1 and CDR2 sequences are SGHVS and FNYEAQ. The CDR3 is 14 amino acids. This CDR3 reads CASSPRTGANEQFF. CDR3 DNA sequence: TGTGCCAGCAGCCCACGGACAGGGGCCAATGAGCAGTTCTTC.

The chain has TRBV5-1 and TRBJ2-2; 8 bases line up with TRBD1. Losses at the gene ends were 4 bases for V and 6 bases for J; bases not matched to a gene: 8. Germline CDR1 SGHRS, CDR2 YFSETQ. The CDR3 length is 15 residues. CDR3 amino acids: CASSPLTGAPGELFF. For the CDR3, the DNA is TGCGCCAGCAGCCCCTTGACAGGGGCCCCCGGGGAGCTGTTTTTT.

The chain has TRBV19 and TRBJ1-2; TRBD1 is a possible D gene (5 bases). Trimming took 2 bases from V and 3 from J, leaving 7 bases between them. The germline gives CDR1 LNHDA, CDR2 SQIVND (reference sequence). The CDR3 has 13 amino acids. CDR3 bases: TGTGCCAGTAGTATATCCAGGGACTATGGCTACACCTTC. It encodes CASSISRDYGYTF.

The rearrangement links TRBV5-5 to TRBJ1-2; 10 bases map to TRBD1. V trimming: 0 bases; J trimming: 8 bases; junction bases outside the gene matches: 4. The germline V gene has CDR1 SGHKS and CDR2 YYEKEE (reference sequence). The CDR3 is made up of 14 amino acids. DNA of the CDR3: TGTGCCAGCAGCTTGGATGTGACAGGGGGCGGCTACACCTTC. The encoded protein is CASSLDVTGGGYTF.

The gene calls are TRBV10-2 and TRBJ1-5; D gene unclear. V gave up 7 bases and J gave up 0 bases, with 7 bases separating them. CDR3 size: 13 residues. Germline-derived CDR1 and CDR2 are WSHSY and SAAADI. The CDR3 spells CASTENSNQPQHF. Here the CDR3 DNA reads TGCGCCAGCACGGAGAATAGCAATCAGCCCCAGCATTTT.

The rearrangement uses TRBV28 and TRBJ2-7, with D perhaps TRBD2 (5 bases). The CDR3 is made up of 13 amino acids. Germline assignment: CDR1 MDHEN and CDR2 SYDVKM. The germline V and J ends were trimmed by 6 bases and 0 bases, with 9 bases remaining between them. The CDR3 region is CASRAGVSYEQYF. CDR3 coding DNA: TGTGCCAGCAGAGCCGGGGTCTCCTACGAGCAGTACTTC. The whole variable domain, filled in from reference TRBV28 and TRBJ2-7, reads DVKVTQSSRYLVKRTGEKVFLECVQDMDHENMFWYRQDPGLGLRLIYFSYDVKMKEKGDIPEGYSVSREKKERFSLILESASTNQTSMYLCASRAGVSYEQYFGPGTRLTVT.